This note documents a single TCR beta chain sequence. Seattle cases were enrolled at active infection and followed longitudinally. These data belong to a study of blood T cell repertoires in COVID-19. Study overall: From the United States, Italy and Spain came samples of acute and convalescent COVID-19. Nucleic acid was either cDNA or gDNA, and it came from T cells, B-cell-depleted T cells, or PBMCs.

Original analysis: The authors estimated nucleated cell counts from reference gene primer amplification. Libraries were prepared by immunoSEQ multiplex PCR; TCRdb keeps only in-frame clonotypes and omits some of them. The V and J calls and clone size are taken from that table; D and trimming were inferred from the DNA. The sample contains approximately 350,000 clones, about 87% of which appear only once. Per the germline V gene, CDR1 is LNHNV and CDR2 is YYDKDF (reference sequence). CDR3 size: 17 residues. V was cut by 7 bases and J by 0 bases, with 19 bases left in between. The rearrangement uses TRBV15 and TRBJ1-5; D call uncertain. The source material was peripheral blood. The TCR comes from a woman aged 50 to 60 with COVID-19, enrolled during active disease. The CDR3 loop reads CATKPGEGLYSNQPQHF. CDR3 DNA sequence: TGTGCCACCAAACCTGGGGAGGGCCTCTATAGCAATCAGCCCCAGCATTTT. Full variable domain (missing parts from reference TRBV15 and TRBJ1-5): DAMVIQNPRYQVTQFGKPVTLSCSQTLNHNVMYWYQQKSSQAPKLLFHYYDKDFNNEADTPDNFQSRRPNTSFCFLDIRSPGLGDTAMYLCATKPGEGLYSNQPQHFGDGTRLSIL.